This T cell receptor beta chain was sequenced in a study of T cell responses to AZD1222 COVID-19 vaccine. Using immunoSEQ multiplex PCR, the repertoire was profiled, and TCRdb retains in-frame clones only, with some absent. The sample holds more than 95,000 clones, about 90% seen once. General study findings and limits: Unmutated variant regions are reportedly targeted by nearly half of spike-specific TCRs.

On this clone itself: Its antigen is as yet unknown.

CDR1 and CDR2 (germline): LGHNA, YNFKEQ. This CDR3 comprises 17 residues. J was trimmed by 7 bases and V by 0 bases; bases with no gene match: 14. This chain links TRBV4-2 with TRBJ1-2; the match to TRBD1 covers 7 bases. Sequenced material: peripheral blood, taken on day 0 of AZD1222 vaccination. This sequence originates from an adult in good health. The CDR3 here is CASSQDPGTVYYSGYTF. CDR3 in DNA: TGTGCCAGCAGCCAAGATCCGGGGACAGTTTATTATAGTGGCTACACCTTC.